The rows below give T cell receptor beta chains drawn from one sample of a study of tumor-infiltrating lymphocytes in primary liver carcinoma. Via MiXCR, TCRdb re-called the multiplex PCR reads, giving one row per CDR3 protein. The sample records 100,000 or so distinct CDR3 sequences, more than 60% being singletons. Sequenced material: liver tumor tissue from sampling region 5. The receptors shown here come from a woman aged 60-75 years with primary liver carcinoma and hepatitis B virus infection. CDR3s include the opening cysteine and the closing phenylalanine or tryptophan. A D gene is named only where the DNA matches it firmly. Some rows have no size entry. The others give once, few or many, or a class for an expanded clone.

TRBJ2-7 NA TRBV12-3/TRBV12-4 many TGTGCCAGCAGTTTATGGCAGGGCACCTACGAGCAGTACTTC CASSLWQGTYEQYF
TRBJ2-3 TRBD1 TRBV7-9 NA TGTGCCGGCAGCGAACGGGACAGGGGTTCGGATCAGCCCCAGTATTTT CAGSERDRGSDQPQYF
TRBJ2-1 TRBD2 TRBV11-3 NA TGTGCCAGGAGCTTAGGAACTAGCGCGAAGCTTGATCAGTTCTTC CARSLGTSAKLDQFF
TRBJ1-5 NA TRBV2 few TGTGCCAGCAGTCAACAGATCAATCAGCCCCAGCATTTT CASSQQINQPQHF
TRBJ1-1 NA TRBV18 NA TGTGCCAGCTCACCACCATCGGGGGGGCTAAGGACTGAAGCTTTCTTT CASSPPSGGLRTEAFF
TRBJ2-5 NA TRBV6-1 many TGTGCCACCCTCGCACAGCACCAAGAGACCCAGTACTTC CATLAQHQETQYF
TRBJ2-7 NA TRBV29-1 once TGCAGCGTTGAAGACGAGTGCCGCGAGCAGTACTTC CSVEDECREQYF
TRBJ2-5 NA TRBV6-1 NA TGTGCCAACACTTTAACAACAGGGCCAGAGACCCAGTACTTC CANTLTTGPETQYF
TRBJ2-3 NA TRBV11-2 medium-sized TGTGCCAGCAGCTTTCAAAGAATCGCAGATACGCAGTATTTT CASSFQRIADTQYF
TRBJ2-1 NA TRBV11-2 NA TGTGCCGGCAGCACGGGGCTCGCAGGGGACTATATGGCCGATGAGCAGTTCTTC CAGSTGLAGDYMADEQFF
TRBJ2-5 TRBD1 TRBV7-9 NA TGTGCCAGCAGCTTAAGGGGCGGGACAGGGACTAACGGGAGACAGAATTACCAAGAGACCCAGTACTTC CASSLRGGTGTNGRQNYQETQYF
TRBJ2-3 NA TRBV28 NA TGTGCCAGCATCTTCCTCTCCGGGACAGATACGCAGTATTTT CASIFLSGTDTQYF
TRBJ1-2 NA TRBV9 few TGTGCCAGCAGCGTAGCACCGGGGGGTTATGGCTACACCTTC CASSVAPGGYGYTF
TRBJ2-1 NA TRBV11-1 NA TGTGCCAGCAACTTCATAGATGTATCCCTATCCTACAATGAGCAGTTCTTC CASNFIDVSLSYNEQFF
TRBJ2-1 TRBD2 TRBV4-1 NA TGCGCCAGCAGCCAAGACTCCCCAACGGTAGGGACTAGGGGATATGAGCAGTTCTTC CASSQDSPTVGTRGYEQFF
TRBJ1-4 NA TRBV12-3/TRBV12-4 NA TGTGCCAGTAGTTTGGAGCAGGGTACCCCAGGTGAAAAACTGTTTTTT CASSLEQGTPGEKLFF
TRBJ2-7 TRBD2 TRBV5-1 NA TGCGCCAGAAGCACAGGACTAGCGGTCTCCTACGAGCAGTACTTC CARSTGLAVSYEQYF
TRBJ2-6 TRBD1 TRBV11-2 NA TGTGCCAGCAGCTTGCTGGGACAGGGCCTCTCTGGGGCCGACGTCCTAACTTTC CASSLLGQGLSGADVLTF
TRBJ1-1 NA TRBV11-3 once TGTGCCATCAGCCAAGAACTCCAAAACACTGAAGCTTTCTTT CAISQELQNTEAFF
TRBJ2-7 TRBD1 TRBV9 few TGTGCCAGCAGCGTAGGTGCAGGGGGTGACACCTACGAGCAGTACTTC CASSVGAGGDTYEQYF
TRBJ1-2 NA TRBV6-6 many TGTGCCAGCAGTTACTCGCACGGCACCTATGGCTACACCTTC CASSYSHGTYGYTF
TRBJ2-3 NA TRBV29-1 NA TGTAGCGTTGAGGCAGGGAGAGGTGCAGATACGCAGTATTTT CSVEAGRGADTQYF
TRBJ2-1 NA TRBV10-1 NA TGCGCAAGCAGTGTTCGGTCCTACAATGAGCAGTTCTTC CASSVRSYNEQFF
TRBJ2-1 TRBD2 TRBV10-3 NA TGTGTCATCAGTGAGTCAATGAAGGGACTAGCGAATGAGCATTTCTTC CVISESMKGLANEHFF
TRBJ2-7 NA TRBV11-3 NA TGTGCCAGCAACCCGAGGGGGGTTGAACCTTATGAGCAGTACTTC CASNPRGVEPYEQYF
TRBJ2-7 NA TRBV24-1 many TGTGCCACCAGTGGCCCGGGGCATTACCCAATCTACGAGCAGTACTTC CATSGPGHYPIYEQYF
TRBJ2-2 NA TRBV11-2 NA TGTACAAGCAGCTCGGGATCTACAGGCGGGGAGCTGTTTTTT CTSSSGSTGGELFF
TRBJ1-2 NA TRBV11-2 NA TGTGCCAGCAGCGTACGACAGGTTTCTTCGTATGACTACGCATTC CASSVRQVSSYDYAF
TRBJ2-3 NA TRBV11-2 NA TGTGCCAGTGGCCTGCGACGGGGGATTACGCAGTATTTT CASGLRRGITQYF